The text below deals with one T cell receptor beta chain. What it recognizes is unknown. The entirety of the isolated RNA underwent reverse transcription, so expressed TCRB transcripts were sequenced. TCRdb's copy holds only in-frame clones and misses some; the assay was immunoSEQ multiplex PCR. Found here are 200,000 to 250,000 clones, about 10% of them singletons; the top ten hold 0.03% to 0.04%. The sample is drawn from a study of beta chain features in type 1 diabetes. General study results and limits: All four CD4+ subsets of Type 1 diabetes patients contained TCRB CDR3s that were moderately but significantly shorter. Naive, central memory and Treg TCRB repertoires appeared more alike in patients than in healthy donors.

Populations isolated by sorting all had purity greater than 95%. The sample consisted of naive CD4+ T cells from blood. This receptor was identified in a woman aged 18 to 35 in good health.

As DNA, the CDR3 is TGTGCCAGCAGCCCAACCAGGGCCACCAATCAGCCCCAGCATTTT. This sequence encodes CASSPTRATNQPQHF. V usage is TRBV6-5 and J usage is TRBJ1-5; D possibly corresponds to TRBD1 (5 bases). The germline V gene has CDR1 MNHEY and CDR2 SVGAGI. The CDR3 is 15 amino acids. Between the trimmed V and J ends, which lost 6 bases and 3 bases, there was a span of 15 bases.